This note documents a single T cell receptor beta chain sequence. What it binds is unknown. This specimen belongs to a study of T cell responses to AZD1222 COVID-19 vaccine. Study observations and caveats: Spike-specific TCR depth and breadth grew after two AZD1222 doses. Clonal diversity was possibly underestimated, and white British individuals and females predominated among donors. Reportedly, close to half of spike-specific TCRs are directed against unmutated variant regions. Across the whole spike, CD4 TCRs peaked at regions 160-218 and 743-854.

Here immunoSEQ multiplex PCR was the method, and the copy in TCRdb shows in-frame clones only, minus some. Of 65,000 to 85,000 clones in the sample, around 84% are singletons; the top ten hold 13%. Germline CDR1 MNHEY, CDR2 SVGAGI. The CDR3 runs 16 residues. Deletions cut 0 bases from V and 2 bases from J, with 14 bases between. This TCR came from an adult in good health. The sample was peripheral blood, taken on day 0 of AZD1222 vaccination. The gene calls are TRBV6-5 and TRBJ2-7; D is perhaps TRBD2 (6 bases). In DNA form, the CDR3 reads TGTGCCAGCAGTTACTCGACTAACAGCGGGCCCTACGAGCAGTACTTC. Protein: CASSYSTNSGPYEQYF.